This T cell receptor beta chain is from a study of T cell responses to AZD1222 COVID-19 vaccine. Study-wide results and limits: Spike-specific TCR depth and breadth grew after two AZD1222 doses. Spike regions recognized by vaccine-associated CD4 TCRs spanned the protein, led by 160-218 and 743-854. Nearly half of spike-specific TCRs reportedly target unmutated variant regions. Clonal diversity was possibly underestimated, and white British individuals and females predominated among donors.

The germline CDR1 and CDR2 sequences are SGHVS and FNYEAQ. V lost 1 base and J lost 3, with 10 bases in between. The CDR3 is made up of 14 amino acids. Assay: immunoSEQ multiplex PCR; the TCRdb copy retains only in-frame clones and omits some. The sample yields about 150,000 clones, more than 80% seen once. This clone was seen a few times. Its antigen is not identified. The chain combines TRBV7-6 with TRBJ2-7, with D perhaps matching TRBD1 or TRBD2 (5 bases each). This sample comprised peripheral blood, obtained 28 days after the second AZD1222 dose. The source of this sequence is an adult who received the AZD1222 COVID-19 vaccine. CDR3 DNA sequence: TGTGCCAGCAGCTTAGATCCGAGGGGCTACGAGCAGTACTTC. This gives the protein CASSLDPRGYEQYF.